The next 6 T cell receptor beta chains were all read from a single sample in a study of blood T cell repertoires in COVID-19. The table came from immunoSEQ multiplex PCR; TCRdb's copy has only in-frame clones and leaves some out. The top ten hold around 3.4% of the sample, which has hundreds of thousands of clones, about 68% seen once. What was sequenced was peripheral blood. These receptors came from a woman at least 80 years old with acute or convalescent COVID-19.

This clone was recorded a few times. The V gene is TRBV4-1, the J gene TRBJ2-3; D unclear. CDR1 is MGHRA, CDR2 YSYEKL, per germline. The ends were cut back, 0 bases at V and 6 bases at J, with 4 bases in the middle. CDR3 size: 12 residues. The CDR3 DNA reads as TGCGCCAGCAGCCAAGAGGGCGATACGCAGTATTTT. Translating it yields CASSQEGDTQYF.

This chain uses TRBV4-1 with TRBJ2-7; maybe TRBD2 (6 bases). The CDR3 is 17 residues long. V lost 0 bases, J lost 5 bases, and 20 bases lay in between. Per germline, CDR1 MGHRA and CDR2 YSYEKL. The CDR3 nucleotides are TGCGCCAGCAGCCAAGAACGTCTGATCGGGAGAAATCACGAGCAGTACTTC. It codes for CASSQERLIGRNHEQYF.

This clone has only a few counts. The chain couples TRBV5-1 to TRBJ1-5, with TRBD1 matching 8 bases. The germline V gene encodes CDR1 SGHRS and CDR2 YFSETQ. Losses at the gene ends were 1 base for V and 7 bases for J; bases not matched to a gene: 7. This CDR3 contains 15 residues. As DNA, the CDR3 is TGCGCCAGCAGCTTGTCAGGACAGGGAGGACAGCCCCAGCATTTT. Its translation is CASSLSGQGGQPQHF.

In DNA form, the CDR3 reads TGTGCCAGCAGCCAAGGATGGGGGGGTTATTCACCCCTCCACTTT. It is translated as CASSQGWGGYSPLHF. The chain employs TRBV3-1 (or the pseudogene TRBV3-2) and TRBJ1-6; D perhaps matches TRBD1 (5 bases). The CDR3 runs 15 residues. Germline loops: CDR1 LGHDT, CDR2 YNNKEL (reference sequence). Trimming left V 1 base short and J 8 bases short, with 12 bases between.

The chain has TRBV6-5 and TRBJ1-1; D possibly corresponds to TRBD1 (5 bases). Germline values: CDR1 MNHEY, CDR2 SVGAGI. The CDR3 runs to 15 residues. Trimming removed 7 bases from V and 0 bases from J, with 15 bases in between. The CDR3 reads CASIRTGDMNTEAFF. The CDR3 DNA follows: TGTGCCAGCATCCGGACGGGGGATATGAACACTGAAGCTTTCTTT.

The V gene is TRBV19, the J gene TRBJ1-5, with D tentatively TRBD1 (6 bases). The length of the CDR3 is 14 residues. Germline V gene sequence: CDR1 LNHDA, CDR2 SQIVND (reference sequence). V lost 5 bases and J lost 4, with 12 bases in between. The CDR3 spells CASSGSTGNQPQHF. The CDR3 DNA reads TGTGCCAGTAGTGGATCGACAGGAAATCAGCCCCAGCATTTT.